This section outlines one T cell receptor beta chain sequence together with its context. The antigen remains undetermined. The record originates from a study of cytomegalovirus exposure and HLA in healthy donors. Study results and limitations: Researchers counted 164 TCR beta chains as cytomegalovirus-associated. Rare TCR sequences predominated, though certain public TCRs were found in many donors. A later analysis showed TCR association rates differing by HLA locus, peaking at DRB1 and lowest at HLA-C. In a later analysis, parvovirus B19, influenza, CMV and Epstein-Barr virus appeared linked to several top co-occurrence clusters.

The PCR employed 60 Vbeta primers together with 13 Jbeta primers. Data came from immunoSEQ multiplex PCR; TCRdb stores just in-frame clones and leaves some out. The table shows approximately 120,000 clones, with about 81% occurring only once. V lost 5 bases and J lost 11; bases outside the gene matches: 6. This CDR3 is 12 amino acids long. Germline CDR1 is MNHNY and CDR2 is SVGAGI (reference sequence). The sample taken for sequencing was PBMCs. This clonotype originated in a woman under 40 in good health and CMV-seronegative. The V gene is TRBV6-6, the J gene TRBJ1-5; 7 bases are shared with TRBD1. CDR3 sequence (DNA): TGTGCCAGCAGTCAGACAGGGTCTACCCAGCATTTT. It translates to CASSQTGSTQHF.